This T cell receptor beta chain was observed in a study of radiotherapy plus CTLA-4 blockade in lung cancer. The study, taken as a whole, reports: Tumor-origin TCR clones grew in blood after radiotherapy plus ipilimumab.

Focal radiation was given together with CTLA-4 blockade (ipilimumab) to patients with chemo-refractory metastatic non-small-cell lung cancer. Here immunoSEQ multiplex PCR was the method, and the copy in TCRdb shows in-frame clones only, minus some. The sample shows 25,000 to 35,000 clones, approximately 78% of them seen only once. As for this clone: Its antigen remains unknown.

Germline CDR1 reads LNHDA; CDR2 reads SQIVND (reference sequence). The V segment lost 7 bases and the J segment 4 bases; nucleotides outside the gene matches: 15. This CDR3 has 17 amino acids. The chain combines TRBV19 with TRBJ2-2, with 7 bases identical to TRBD2. The TCR sequence derives from a human donor with non-small cell lung cancer that progressed on radiotherapy plus ipilimumab. The sequencing here drew on peripheral blood, taken from a patient treated with radiotherapy plus ipilimumab. CDR3 in amino acids: CASTSVSSGGATGELFF. The CDR3 nucleotides read TGTGCCAGTACCTCCGTTTCTAGCGGCGGTGCCACCGGGGAGCTGTTTTTT.